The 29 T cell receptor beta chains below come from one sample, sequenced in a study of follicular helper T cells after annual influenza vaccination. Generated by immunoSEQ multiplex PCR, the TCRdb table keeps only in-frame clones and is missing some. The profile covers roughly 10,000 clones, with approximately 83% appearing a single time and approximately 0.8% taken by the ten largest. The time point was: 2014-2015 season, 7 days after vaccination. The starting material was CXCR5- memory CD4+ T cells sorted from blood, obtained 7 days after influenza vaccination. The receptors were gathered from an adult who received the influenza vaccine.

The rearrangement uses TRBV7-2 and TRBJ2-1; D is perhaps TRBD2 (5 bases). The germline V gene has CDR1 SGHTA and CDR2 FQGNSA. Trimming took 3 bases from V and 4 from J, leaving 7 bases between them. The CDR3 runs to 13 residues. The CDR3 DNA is TGTGCCAGCAGCTTCAGCGGTTACAATGAGCAGTTCTTC. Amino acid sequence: CASSFSGYNEQFF. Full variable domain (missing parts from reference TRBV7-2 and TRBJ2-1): GAGVSQSPSNKVTEKGKDVELRCDPISGHTALYWYRQSLGQGLEFLIYFQGNSAPDKSGLPSDRFSAERTGGSVSTLTIQRTQQEDSAVYLCASSFSGYNEQFFGPGTRLTVL.

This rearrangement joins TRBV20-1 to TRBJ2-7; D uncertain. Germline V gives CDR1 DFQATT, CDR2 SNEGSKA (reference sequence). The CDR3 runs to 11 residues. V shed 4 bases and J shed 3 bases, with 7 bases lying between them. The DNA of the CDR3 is TGCAGTGCTATCGAGAACTACGAGCAGTACTTC. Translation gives CSAIENYEQYF.

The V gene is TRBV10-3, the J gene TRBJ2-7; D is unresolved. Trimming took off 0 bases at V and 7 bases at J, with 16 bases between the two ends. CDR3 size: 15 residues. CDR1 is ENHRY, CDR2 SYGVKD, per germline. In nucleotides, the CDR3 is TGTGCCATCAGTGAGTCGATTTTCACCCAGGTTGAGCAGTACTTC. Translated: CAISESIFTQVEQYF.

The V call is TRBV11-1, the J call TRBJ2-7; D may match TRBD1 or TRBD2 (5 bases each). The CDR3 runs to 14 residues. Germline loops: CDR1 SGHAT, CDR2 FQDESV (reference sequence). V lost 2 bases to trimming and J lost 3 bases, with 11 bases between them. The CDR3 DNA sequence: TGTGCCAGCAGCTTAAGGGGAGCTTTCTACGAGCAGTACTTC. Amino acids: CASSLRGAFYEQYF.

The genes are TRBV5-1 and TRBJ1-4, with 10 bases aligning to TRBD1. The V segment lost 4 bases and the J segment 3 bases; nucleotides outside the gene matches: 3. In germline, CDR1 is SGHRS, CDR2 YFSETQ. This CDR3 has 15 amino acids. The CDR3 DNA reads TGCGCCAGCAGCCCGGGGACAGGGGCTAATGAAAAACTGTTTTTT. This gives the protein CASSPGTGANEKLFF.

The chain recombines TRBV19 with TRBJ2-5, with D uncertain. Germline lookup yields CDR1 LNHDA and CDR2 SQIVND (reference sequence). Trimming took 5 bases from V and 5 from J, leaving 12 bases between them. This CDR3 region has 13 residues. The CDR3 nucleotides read TGTGCCAGTAGTGAAACCTTTAGGGAGACCCAGTACTTC. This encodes CASSETFRETQYF.

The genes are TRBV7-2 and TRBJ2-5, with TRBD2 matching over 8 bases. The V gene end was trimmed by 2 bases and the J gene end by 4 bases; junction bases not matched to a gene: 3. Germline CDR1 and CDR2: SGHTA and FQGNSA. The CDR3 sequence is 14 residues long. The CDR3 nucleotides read TGTGCCAGCAGCTTACAAGCGGGAGCAGAGACCCAGTACTTC. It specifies CASSLQAGAETQYF.

The CDR3 region is CASSLEAGRNEQFF. The CDR3 DNA sequence: TGTGCCAGCAGCTTAGAGGCAGGGAGAAATGAGCAGTTCTTC. V gene TRBV7-2 combines with J gene TRBJ2-1; either TRBD1 or TRBD2 may fit D (5 bases each). From germline, CDR1 is SGHTA and CDR2 FQGNSA. Trimming cost V 1 base and J 7 bases, with 11 bases left between them. The CDR3 spans 14 residues.

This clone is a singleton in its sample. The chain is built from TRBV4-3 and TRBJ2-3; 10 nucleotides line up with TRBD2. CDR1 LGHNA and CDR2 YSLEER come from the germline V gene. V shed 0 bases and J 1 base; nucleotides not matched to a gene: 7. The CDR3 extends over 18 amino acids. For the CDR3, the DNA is TGCGCCAGCAGCCAAGAAGCGGGAGGGCCATCTGGCACAGATACGCAGTATTTT. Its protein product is CASSQEAGGPSGTDTQYF.

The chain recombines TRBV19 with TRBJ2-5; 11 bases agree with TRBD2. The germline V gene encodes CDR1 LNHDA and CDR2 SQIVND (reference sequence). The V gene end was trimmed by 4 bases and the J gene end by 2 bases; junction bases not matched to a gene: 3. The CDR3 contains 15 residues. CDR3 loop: CASSRLAGNQETQYF. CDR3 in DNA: TGTGCCAGTAGTAGACTAGCGGGGAATCAAGAGACCCAGTACTTC. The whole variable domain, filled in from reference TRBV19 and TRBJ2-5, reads DGGITQSPKYLFRKEGQNVTLSCEQNLNHDAMYWYRQDPGQGLRLIYYSQIVNDFQKGDIAEGYSVSREKKESFPLTVTSAQKNPTAFYLCASSRLAGNQETQYFGPGTRLLVL.

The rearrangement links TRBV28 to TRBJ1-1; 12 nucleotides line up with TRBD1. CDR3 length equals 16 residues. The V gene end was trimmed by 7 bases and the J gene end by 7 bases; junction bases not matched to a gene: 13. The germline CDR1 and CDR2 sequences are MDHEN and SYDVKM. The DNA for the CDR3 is TGTGCCAGCACCCTCCGCGCCGGGACAGGGGGCAATGAAGCTTTCTTT. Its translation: CASTLRAGTGGNEAFF. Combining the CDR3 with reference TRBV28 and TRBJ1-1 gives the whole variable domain DVKVTQSSRYLVKRTGEKVFLECVQDMDHENMFWYRQDPGLGLRLIYFSYDVKMKEKGDIPEGYSVSREKKERFSLILESASTNQTSMYLCASTLRAGTGGNEAFFGQGTRLTVV.

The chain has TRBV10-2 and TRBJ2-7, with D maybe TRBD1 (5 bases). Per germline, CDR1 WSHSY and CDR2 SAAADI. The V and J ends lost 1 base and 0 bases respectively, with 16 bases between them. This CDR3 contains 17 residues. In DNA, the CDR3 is TGCGCCAGCAGTGAGTACGGTGGACACCAGAGCTCCTACGAGCAGTACTTC. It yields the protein CASSEYGGHQSSYEQYF.

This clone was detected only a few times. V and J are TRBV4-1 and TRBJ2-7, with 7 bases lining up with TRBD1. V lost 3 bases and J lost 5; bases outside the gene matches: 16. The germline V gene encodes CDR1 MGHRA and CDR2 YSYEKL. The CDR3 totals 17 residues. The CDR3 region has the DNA TGCGCCAGCAGCCAGGGCAGGCCCAAGGGGGCTGCCAACGAGCAGTACTTC. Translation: CASSQGRPKGAANEQYF.

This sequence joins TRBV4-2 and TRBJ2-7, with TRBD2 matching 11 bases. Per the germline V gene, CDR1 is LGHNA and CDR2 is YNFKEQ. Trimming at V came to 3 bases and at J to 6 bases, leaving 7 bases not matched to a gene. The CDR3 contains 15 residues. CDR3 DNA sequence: TGTGCCAGCAGCCAGCTCCTAGCGGGGGGTGGCGAGCAGTACTTC. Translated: CASSQLLAGGGEQYF.

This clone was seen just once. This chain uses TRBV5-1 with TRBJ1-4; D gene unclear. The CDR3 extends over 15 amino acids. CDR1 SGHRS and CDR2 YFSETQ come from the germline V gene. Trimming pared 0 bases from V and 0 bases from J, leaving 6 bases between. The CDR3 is CASSLVGATNEKLFF. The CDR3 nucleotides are TGCGCCAGCAGCTTGGTCGGAGCAACTAATGAAAAACTGTTTTTT.

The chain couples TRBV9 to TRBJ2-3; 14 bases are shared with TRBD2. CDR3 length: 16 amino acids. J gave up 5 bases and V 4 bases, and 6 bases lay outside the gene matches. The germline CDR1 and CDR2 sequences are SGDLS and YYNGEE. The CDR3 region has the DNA TGTGCCAGCAGCCTCCGGACTAGCGGGGGGCAAGATACGCAGTATTTT. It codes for CASSLRTSGGQDTQYF.

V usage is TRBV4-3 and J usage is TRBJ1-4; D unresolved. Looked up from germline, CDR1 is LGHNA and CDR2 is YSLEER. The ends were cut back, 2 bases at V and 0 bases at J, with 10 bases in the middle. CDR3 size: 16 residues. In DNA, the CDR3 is TGCGCCAGCAGCCAACAGAGGACCTCAACTAATGAAAAACTGTTTTTT. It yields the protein CASSQQRTSTNEKLFF.

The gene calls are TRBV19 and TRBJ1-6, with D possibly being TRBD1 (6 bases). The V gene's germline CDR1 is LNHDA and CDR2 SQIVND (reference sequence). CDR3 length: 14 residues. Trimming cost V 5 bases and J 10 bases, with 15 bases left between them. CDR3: CASSHRALGSPLHF. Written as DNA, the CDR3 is TGTGCCAGTAGTCACAGGGCTTTAGGATCACCCCTCCACTTT. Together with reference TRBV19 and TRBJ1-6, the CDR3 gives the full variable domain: DGGITQSPKYLFRKEGQNVTLSCEQNLNHDAMYWYRQDPGQGLRLIYYSQIVNDFQKGDIAEGYSVSREKKESFPLTVTSAQKNPTAFYLCASSHRALGSPLHFGNGTRLTVT.

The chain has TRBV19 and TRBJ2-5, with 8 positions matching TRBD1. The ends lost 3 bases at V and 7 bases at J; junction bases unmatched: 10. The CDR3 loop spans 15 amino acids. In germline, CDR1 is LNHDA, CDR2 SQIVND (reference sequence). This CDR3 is CASSITPGQGGTQYF. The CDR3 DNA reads TGTGCCAGTAGTATTACTCCCGGACAGGGAGGGACCCAGTACTTC.

CDR3 region: CASSANLAGGRVQYF. CDR3 coding DNA: TGTGCCAGTAGTGCCAACCTAGCGGGAGGGCGGGTGCAGTACTTC. V and J are TRBV19 and TRBJ2-7, with TRBD2 identical over 12 bases. CDR1 is LNHDA and CDR2 is SQIVND in the germline V gene (reference sequence). J lost 9 bases, V lost 5 bases, and 11 bases had no gene match. This CDR3 region has 15 residues.

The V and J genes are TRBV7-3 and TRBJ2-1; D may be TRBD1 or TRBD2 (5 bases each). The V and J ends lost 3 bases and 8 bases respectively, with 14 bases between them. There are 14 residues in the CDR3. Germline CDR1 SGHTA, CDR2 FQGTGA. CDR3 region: CASSLGPSSDEQFF. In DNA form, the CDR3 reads TGTGCCAGCAGCTTGGGACCATCATCGGATGAGCAGTTCTTC.

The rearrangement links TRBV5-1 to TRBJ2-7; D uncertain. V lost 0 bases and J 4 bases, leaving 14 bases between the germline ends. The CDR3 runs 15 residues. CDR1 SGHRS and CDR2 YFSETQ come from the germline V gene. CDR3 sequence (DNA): TGCGCCAGCAGCTTGGGACCCCTCGGCCTATACGAGCAGTACTTC. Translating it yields CASSLGPLGLYEQYF.

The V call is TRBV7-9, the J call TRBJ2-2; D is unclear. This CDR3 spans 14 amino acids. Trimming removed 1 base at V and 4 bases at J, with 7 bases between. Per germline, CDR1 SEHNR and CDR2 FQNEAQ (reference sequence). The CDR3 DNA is TGTGCCAGCAGCTTAGAACAGCTCACCGGGGAGCTGTTTTTT. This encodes CASSLEQLTGELFF.

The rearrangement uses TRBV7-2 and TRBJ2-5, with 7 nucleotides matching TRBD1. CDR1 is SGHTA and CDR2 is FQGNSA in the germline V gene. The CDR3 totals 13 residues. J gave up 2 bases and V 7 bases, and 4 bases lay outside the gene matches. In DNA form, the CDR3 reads TGTGCCAGCACCGGGACAGCTCAAGAGACCCAGTACTTC. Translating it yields CASTGTAQETQYF.

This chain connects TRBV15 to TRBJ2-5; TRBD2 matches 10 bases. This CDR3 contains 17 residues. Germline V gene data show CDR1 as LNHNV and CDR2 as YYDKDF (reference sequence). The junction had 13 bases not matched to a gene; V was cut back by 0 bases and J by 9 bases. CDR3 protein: CATSRDRLAGAIWAQYF. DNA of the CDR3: TGTGCCACCAGCAGAGATCGGCTAGCGGGGGCCATTTGGGCCCAGTACTTC.

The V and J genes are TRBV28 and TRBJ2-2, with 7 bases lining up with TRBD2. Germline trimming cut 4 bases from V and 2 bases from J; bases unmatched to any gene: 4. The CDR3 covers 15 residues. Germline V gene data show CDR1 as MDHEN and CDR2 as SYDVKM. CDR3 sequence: CASSSGLLNTGELFF. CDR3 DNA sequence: TGTGCCAGCAGTTCGGGACTACTAAACACCGGGGAGCTGTTTTTT.

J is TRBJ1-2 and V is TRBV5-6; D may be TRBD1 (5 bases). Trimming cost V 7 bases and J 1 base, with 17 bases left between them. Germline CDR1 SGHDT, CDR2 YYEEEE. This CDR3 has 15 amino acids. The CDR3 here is CASVLTGQGNYGYTF. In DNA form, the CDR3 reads TGTGCCAGCGTTTTAACGGGGCAGGGTAACTATGGCTACACCTTC.

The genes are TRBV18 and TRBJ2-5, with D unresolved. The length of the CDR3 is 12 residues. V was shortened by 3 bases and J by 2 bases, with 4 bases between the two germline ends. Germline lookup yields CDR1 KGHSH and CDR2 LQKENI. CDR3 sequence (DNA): TGTGCCAGCTCACCTAATCAAGAGACCCAGTACTTC. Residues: CASSPNQETQYF.

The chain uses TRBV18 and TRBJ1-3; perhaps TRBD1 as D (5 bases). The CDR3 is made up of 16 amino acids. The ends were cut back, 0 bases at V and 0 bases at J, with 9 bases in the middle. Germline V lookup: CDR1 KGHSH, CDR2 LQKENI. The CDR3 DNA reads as TGTGCCAGCTCACCACCCGGACAAAGCTCTGGAAACACCATATATTTT. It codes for CASSPPGQSSGNTIYF.